The clone carrying this T cell receptor beta chain was recorded only once. Sequencing used immunoSEQ multiplex PCR; TCRdb keeps in-frame clones, though not all of them. The data show 200,000 to 250,000 clones, around 86% seen once. These data originate in a study of blood T cell repertoires in COVID-19. This CDR3 is 12 amino acids long. V was clipped by 4 bases and J by 4 bases, with 10 bases between them. From germline, CDR1 is GTSNPN and CDR2 SVGIG (reference sequence). The sequence was collected from a woman between 45 and 60 years old who had recovered from COVID-19. Sequenced material: PBMCs or T cells enriched from blood (not recorded which). The chain joins TRBV30 to TRBJ1-2, with D unclear. This CDR3 is CAWMAPGYGYTF. The CDR3 region has the DNA TGTGCCTGGATGGCCCCGGGCTATGGCTACACCTTC.